This T cell receptor beta chain was found in a study of T cell responses to AZD1222 COVID-19 vaccine. Comments on this clone: The antigen is unknown.

Germline CDR1 and CDR2: MDHEN and SYDVKM. V gave up 7 bases and J gave up 0 bases, with 16 bases separating them. There are 16 residues in the CDR3. Produced via immunoSEQ multiplex PCR; TCRdb's table is partial and in-frame only. The sample carries about 120,000 clones, about 90% recorded once. General observations from the study: Spike-wide vaccine-associated CD4 TCRs dominated at 160-218 and 743-854.

The V call is TRBV28, the J call TRBJ1-5; D is unresolved. The sequence was collected from an adult in good health. The sample was peripheral blood, taken on day 0 of AZD1222 vaccination. CDR3 amino acids: CASMLAGRNSNQPQHF. The CDR3 coding sequence is TGTGCCAGCATGCTAGCGGGCAGAAATAGCAATCAGCCCCAGCATTTT. The full variable domain, in which reference TRBV28 and TRBJ1-5 provide the parts outside the CDR3, is DVKVTQSSRYLVKRTGEKVFLECVQDMDHENMFWYRQDPGLGLRLIYFSYDVKMKEKGDIPEGYSVSREKKERFSLILESASTNQTSMYLCASMLAGRNSNQPQHFGDGTRLSIL.